The 19 T cell receptor beta chains given below trace back to one sample, sequenced in a study of low-dose radiotherapy and immunotherapy resistance in tumors. TRAV and TRBV primers primed cDNA for both TCRalpha and TCRbeta. The authors ran about 18 PCR cycles to amplify TCRs with a constant-region primer and V-primer adapter. In TCRdb, the reads were re-called with MiXCR into one record per CDR3 protein. The table shows approximately 9,000 distinct CDR3 sequences, with approximately 69% occurring only once. The receptors were sampled from a human donor with advanced metastatic prostate, ovarian, gallbladder or colorectal cancer (not recorded which). This table probably holds off-target reads from a library built for another chain.

The chain recombines TRBV19 with TRBJ2-4, with D tentatively TRBD1 or TRBD2 (5 bases each). Trimming removed 7 bases at V and 3 bases at J, with 19 bases between. Germline CDR1 reads LNHDA; CDR2 reads SQIVND (reference sequence). This CDR3 contains 16 residues. In DNA, the CDR3 is TGTGCCAGTACCGCTCTCGGGGCGACGGACAAAAACATTCAGTACTTC. Residues: CASTALGATDKNIQYF.

The rearrangement uses TRBV2 and TRBJ2-7; 12 positions agree with TRBD2. The CDR3 has 14 residues. CDR1 is SNHLY, CDR2 FYNNEI, per germline. J gave up 8 bases and V 6 bases, and 8 bases lay outside the gene matches. CDR3 nucleotides: TGTGCCAGCAGGGAGACTAGCGGGGGCCTTCAGCAGTACTTC. This codes for CASRETSGGLQQYF. Together with reference TRBV2 and TRBJ2-7, the CDR3 gives the full variable domain: EPEVTQTPSHQVTQMGQEVILRCVPISNHLYFYWYRQILGQKVEFLVSFYNNEISEKSEIFDDQFSVERPDGSNFTLKIRSTKLEDSAMYFCASRETSGGLQQYFGPGTRLTVT.

The V gene is TRBV2, the J gene TRBJ1-1, with a tentative D call TRBD1 (6 bases). The germline gives CDR1 SNHLY, CDR2 FYNNEI. The CDR3 is made up of 18 amino acids. The V end lost 8 bases, the J end lost 0 bases, and 25 bases lay between the germline ends. The CDR3 sequence: CASGGRVGGSIMNTEAFF. As DNA, the CDR3 is TGTGCCAGCGGAGGGCGAGTGGGGGGCTCTATCATGAACACTGAAGCTTTCTTT.

This sequence joins TRBV7-3 and TRBJ2-6; TRBD1 might be the D (5 bases). V shed 0 bases and J shed 0 bases, with 6 bases lying between them. CDR3 length: 16 residues. Germline V gene lookup returns CDR1 SGHTA and CDR2 FQGTGA. CDR3 nucleotide sequence: TGTGCCAGCAGCTTAACAGGGGTCTCTGGGGCCAACGTCCTGACTTTC. As protein: CASSLTGVSGANVLTF.

V gene TRBV18 combines with J gene TRBJ2-1, with 9 bases identical to TRBD2. CDR3 length: 16 residues. V dropped 4 bases and J dropped 4; count of bases not matched to a gene: 8. The germline V gene encodes CDR1 KGHSH and CDR2 LQKENI. The CDR3 DNA is TGTGCCAGCTCACTTTCGCGGGGGGGCATATACAATGAGCAGTTCTTC. Translating it yields CASSLSRGGIYNEQFF.

The V and J genes are TRBV5-1 and TRBJ2-1; D may be TRBD2 (6 bases). The V end lost 6 bases, the J end lost 10 bases, and 14 bases lay between the germline ends. From germline, CDR1 is SGHRS and CDR2 YFSETQ. This CDR3 contains 12 residues. CDR3: CASTELASEQFF. The DNA for the CDR3 is TGCGCCAGCACCGAACTAGCTTCCGAGCAGTTCTTC. The complete variable domain, with remaining parts taken from reference TRBV5-1 and TRBJ2-1, reads KAGVTQTPRYLIKTRGQQVTLSCSPISGHRSVSWYQQTPGQGLQFLFEYFSETQRNKGNFPGRFSGRQFSNSRSEMNVSTLELGDSALYLCASTELASEQFFGPGTRLTVL.

The rearrangement links TRBV12-3 or TRBV12-4 to TRBJ2-7; 7 bases line up with TRBD2. Trimming took 2 bases from V and 4 from J; bases not matched to a gene: 14. The CDR3 spans 17 residues. The CDR3 DNA reads as TGTGCCAGCAGTTTAACCCCCTCGGGAAGCGGGAAATACGAGCAGTACTTC. It encodes CASSLTPSGSGKYEQYF.

The CDR3 loop is CASIRQDVTGELFF. CDR3 coding DNA: TGTGCCAGCATCAGACAGGACGTCACCGGGGAGCTGTTTTTT. The rearrangement joins TRBV2 to TRBJ2-2, with a weak D call TRBD1 (6 bases). CDR3 size: 14 residues. Germline V gene sequence: CDR1 SNHLY, CDR2 FYNNEI. The V end lost 7 bases, the J end lost 4 bases, and 13 bases lay between the germline ends.

This chain links TRBV28 with TRBJ1-2; D not certain. The CDR3 totals 15 residues. Germline V gene sequence: CDR1 MDHEN, CDR2 SYDVKM. V lost 5 bases, J lost 6 bases, and 19 bases lay in between. DNA of the CDR3: TGTGCCAGCAGTCCCACCCCCGGGTTCCGGGATGGCTACACCTTC. Translating it yields CASSPTPGFRDGYTF.

V gene TRBV28 combines with J gene TRBJ1-3; no definite D call. V dropped 3 bases and J dropped 3 bases, with 6 bases sitting between them. Germline assignment: CDR1 MDHEN and CDR2 SYDVKM. The CDR3 length is 13 residues. This CDR3 reads CASSFWDGNTIYF. The CDR3, as DNA: TGTGCCAGCAGTTTCTGGGATGGAAACACCATATATTTT.

The chain couples TRBV28 to TRBJ2-1, with 12 bases fitting TRBD1. This CDR3 contains 15 residues. Germline CDR1 MDHEN, CDR2 SYDVKM. Losses at the gene ends were 5 bases for V and 8 bases for J; bases not matched to a gene: 7. This CDR3 reads CASSPPGTGGHEQFF. The CDR3 nucleotides are TGTGCCAGCAGTCCCCCCGGGACAGGGGGCCATGAGCAGTTCTTC.

The V call is TRBV6-2 or TRBV6-3, the J call TRBJ2-7, with TRBD1 as a possible D gene (6 bases). The ends were cut back, 5 bases at V and 4 bases at J, with 15 bases in the middle. Germline lookup yields CDR1 MNHEY and CDR2 SVGEGT. This CDR3 has 14 amino acids. CDR3 residues: CASSKSGTPYEQYF. DNA for the CDR3: TGTGCCAGCAGTAAATCCGGGACACCATACGAGCAGTACTTC.

The chain combines TRBV4-3 with TRBJ2-5; TRBD2 matches 7 bases. Per the germline V gene, CDR1 is LGHNA and CDR2 is YSLEER. Germline trimming cut 1 base from V and 4 bases from J; bases unmatched to any gene: 9. CDR3 length: 16 residues. CDR3 DNA: TGCGCCAGCAGCCAAGCTGGACTAGTCGGCCTAGAGACCCAGTACTTC. The encoded protein is CASSQAGLVGLETQYF.

This clonotype has a handful of counts. The chain employs TRBV20-1 and TRBJ2-2, with D unresolved. Germline CDR1 DFQATT, CDR2 SNEGSKA (reference sequence). This CDR3 spans 14 amino acids. The germline V and J ends were trimmed by 3 bases and 5 bases, with 13 bases remaining between them. The CDR3 is CSASPGPRTGELFF. As DNA, the CDR3 is TGCAGTGCTAGCCCGGGTCCGAGGACCGGGGAGCTGTTTTTT.

The V gene is TRBV27, the J gene TRBJ2-7; D is possibly TRBD2 (6 bases). Trimming pared 6 bases from V and 3 bases from J, leaving 21 bases between. This CDR3 spans 16 amino acids. Germline loops: CDR1 MNHEY, CDR2 SMNVEV (reference sequence). CDR3 in DNA: TGTGCCAGCAGCTGGGGCAGCTGTTGGGAGGACTACGAGCAGTACTTC. Its protein product is CASSWGSCWEDYEQYF.

The chain recombines TRBV28 with TRBJ1-2; no definite D call. Trimming pared 1 base from V and 3 bases from J, leaving 9 bases between. The germline gives CDR1 MDHEN, CDR2 SYDVKM. The CDR3 length is 14 residues. CDR3 protein: CASSLYRADYGYTF. CDR3 sequence (DNA): TGTGCCAGCAGTTTATATCGAGCCGACTATGGCTACACCTTC.

This clonotype was observed a single time. This chain connects TRBV2 to TRBJ1-5; no definite D call. Germline V gene sequence: CDR1 SNHLY, CDR2 FYNNEI. The V gene lost 8 bases and the J gene lost 3 bases, with 11 bases spanning the gap. This CDR3 region has 13 residues. In DNA form, the CDR3 reads TGTGCCAGCGGGTCGAAGATCAATCAGCCCCAGCATTTT. The encoded protein is CASGSKINQPQHF.

This chain joins TRBV6-1 and TRBJ1-2; unclear D gene. In germline, CDR1 is MNHNS, CDR2 SASEGT. The CDR3 is made up of 15 amino acids. V lost 0 bases and J lost 3, with 11 bases in between. In nucleotides, the CDR3 is TGTGCCAGCAGTGAAGCGAGGAGGGAGGACTATGGCTACACCTTC. It is translated as CASSEARREDYGYTF.

The CDR3 loop reads CASSPGVWSTDTQYF. The CDR3, as DNA: TGTGCCAGCAGTCCAGGGGTGTGGAGCACAGATACGCAGTATTTT. This chain connects TRBV28 to TRBJ2-3, with D possibly TRBD1 on 6 matching bases. CDR1 is MDHEN, CDR2 SYDVKM, per germline. Trimming cost V 5 bases and J 0 bases, with 12 bases left between them. This CDR3 region has 15 residues.